This entry concerns a single T cell receptor beta chain. Its antigen is currently unknown. The data belong to a study of shared clonotypes between healthy human individuals. Study background: CD4 naive and CD4 memory each took three plates per donor, while CD8 naive took two and CD8 memory one.

Study results and limitations: What rarefaction showed was incomplete sorted-subset sequencing despite large depth. About 4.5% of naive CD4 clonotypes were common to a handful of donors.

Sorted-subset replicate PCR reactions were performed with about 200 ng DNA, corresponding to roughly 30,000 T cell genomes. Repertoires were generated with immunoSEQ multiplex PCR, while TCRdb's copy carries only in-frame clones and drops some. The repertoire holds approximately 1,500,000 clones, with 95% to 99% as singletons. The V end was cut by 5 bases, the J end by 2 bases, with 13 bases between. CDR3 length equals 15 residues. Germline lookup yields CDR1 SGHTA and CDR2 FQGTGA. Material for sequencing was naive CD4+ T cells sorted from blood. Indicated subset: CD45RA+ positively selected. The sequence came from a man aged 25-40 years in good health. This sequence joins TRBV7-3 and TRBJ2-1, with no clear D. The CDR3 nucleotides are TGTGCCAGCAGCCCCAGCCCTGAGCCCTACAATGAGCAGTTCTTC. This codes for CASSPSPEPYNEQFF.